The clone carrying this T cell receptor beta chain appeared many times. The antigen is unknown. The sample originates from a study of T cells after posttransplantation cyclophosphamide. Study-level results: TRB clonality was highly associated with recipient CMV seropositivity and reactivation.

The CDR3 sequence is 21 residues long. V dropped 0 bases and J dropped 0 bases, with 21 bases sitting between them. CDR1 is SGHTA, CDR2 FQGNSA, per germline. Some clones are missing from TCRdb's copy, which holds only in-frame ones; the method was immunoSEQ multiplex PCR. The sample counts about 24,000 clones, none seen once; the ten largest own roughly 7%. The chain uses TRBV7-2 and TRBJ2-6; the D gene is possibly TRBD1 (6 bases). What was sequenced was PBMCs. The sequence was obtained from a woman between 55 and 75 years old in good health, CMV-negative, and a related stem cell transplant donor. In DNA form, the CDR3 reads TGTGCCAGCAGCTTAGCCCAGAAGGACAGTCCCTCTTCCTCTGGGGCCAACGTCCTGACTTTC. This translates into CASSLAQKDSPSSSGANVLTF.